The rows below give T cell receptor beta chains drawn from one sample of a study of cytomegalovirus exposure and HLA in healthy donors. Clones were read by immunoSEQ multiplex PCR, and TCRdb kept only the in-frame ones, dropping some. In the table there are more than 95,000 clones, around 74% of which are singletons. The sample comprised PBMCs. The receptors stem from a woman between 50 and 59 years old in good health and CMV-seropositive. The CDR3 runs from the conserved cysteine through the conserved F or W. The D gene is left open where the match is weak. The size field is filled for only some rows; it gives once, few, many or a size class.

clone size | J gene | D gene | V gene | CDR3 length | CDR3 DNA | CDR3 protein
NA | TRBJ2-7 | NA | TRBV9 | 16 | TGTGCCAGCAGCCCAGCCGCCGGGGTGGGATCCTACGAGCAGTACTTC | CASSPAAGVGSYEQYF
NA | TRBJ1-6 | NA | TRBV19 | 14 | TGTGCCAGTAGAAGGGGTCCTGATAATTCACCCCTCCACTTT | CASRRGPDNSPLHF
NA | TRBJ2-7 | NA | TRBV2 | 12 | TGTGCCAGCAGTCTTCAGTACTACGAGCAGTACTTC | CASSLQYYEQYF
NA | TRBJ1-6 | NA | TRBV4-1 | 18 | TGCGCCAGCAGCCAAGACCGCCAATGGGGGGGGTATAATTCACCCCTCCACTTT | CASSQDRQWGGYNSPLHF
NA | TRBJ2-7 | NA | TRBV7-8 | 15 | TGTGCCAGCAGCTTATACGAGGCCCGCTCCTACGAGCAGTACTTC | CASSLYEARSYEQYF
once | TRBJ2-7 | NA | TRBV7-9 | 14 | TGTGCCAGCAGCTCCCGAGACAGGAGCTACGAGCAGTACTTC | CASSSRDRSYEQYF
NA | TRBJ1-6 | NA | TRBV25-1 | 18 | TGTGCCAGCAGTGAATATATTGGGACGGGGACTGACGGTTCACCCCTCCACTTT | CASSEYIGTGTDGSPLHF
NA | TRBJ2-1 | NA | TRBV11-2 | 16 | TGTGCCAGCAGCCCGCCAGGGGTCGGGTCCTACAATGAGCAGTTCTTC | CASSPPGVGSYNEQFF
once | TRBJ2-7 | NA | TRBV19 | 14 | TGTGCCAGTAGTATAGGAGGCAGACCCTACGAGCAGTACTTC | CASSIGGRPYEQYF
NA | TRBJ1-2 | TRBD1 | TRBV6-6 | 16 | TGTGCCAGCAGTTACTCGAACGGACAGGTTGCCTATGGCTACACCTTC | CASSYSNGQVAYGYTF
NA | TRBJ2-7 | NA | TRBV28 | 13 | TGTGCCAGCAGGACAGGACCTAGCTACGAGCAGTACTTC | CASRTGPSYEQYF
NA | TRBJ2-6 | TRBD1 | TRBV5-5 | 18 | TGTGCCAGCAGCTTTCGGACAGGGGGCTTGTGGGGGGCCAACGTCCTGACTTTC | CASSFRTGGLWGANVLTF
NA | TRBJ2-3 | NA | TRBV6-6 | 15 | TGTGCCAGCAGTTACTCGGTCGTAGAGGCAGATACGCAGTATTTT | CASSYSVVEADTQYF
NA | TRBJ1-2 | NA | TRBV6-6 | 15 | TGTGCCAGCAGTCAACAGGCGACGCCTAACTATGGCTACACCTTC | CASSQQATPNYGYTF
NA | TRBJ2-3 | TRBD1 | TRBV2 | 15 | TGTGCCAGCAGAGAAGGACAGGCGAGCACAGATACGCAGTATTTT | CASREGQASTDTQYF
NA | TRBJ2-7 | NA | TRBV6-5 | 13 | TGTGCCAGCAGTTACTCCAGGGTGCACGAGCAGTACTTC | CASSYSRVHEQYF
NA | TRBJ1-2 | TRBD1 | TRBV28 | 16 | TGTGCCAGCAGTTTATCGGACAGGGAAGGGTACTATGGCTACACCTTC | CASSLSDREGYYGYTF
NA | TRBJ1-1 | NA | TRBV6-1 | 13 | TGTGCCAGCAGCACCGACAGGAACACTGAAGCTTTCTTT | CASSTDRNTEAFF
NA | TRBJ2-7 | TRBD2 | TRBV23-1 | 17 | TGCGCCAGCAGTCACCCCGGGACTAGCGGGGGGGCCTCCGAGCAGTACTTC | CASSHPGTSGGASEQYF
NA | TRBJ1-5 | TRBD1 | TRBV18 | 16 | TGTGCCAGCTCACCGAACCGGGACAGGCGCAATCAGCCCCAGCATTTT | CASSPNRDRRNQPQHF
NA | TRBJ1-3 | NA | TRBV7-8 | 18 | TGTGCCAGCAGCTTACTGACTATACCAATGAGCTCTGGAAACACCATATATTTT | CASSLLTIPMSSGNTIYF
NA | TRBJ1-1 | TRBD1 | TRBV7-9 | 15 | TGTGCCAGCAGCTCCGGGACAGGGGGGAACACTGAAGCTTTCTTT | CASSSGTGGNTEAFF
few | TRBJ2-1 | TRBD2 | TRBV11-2 | 13 | TGTGCCATCGGCGGGGGGGCTAACAATGAGCAGTTCTTC | CAIGGGANNEQFF